The 12 T cell receptor beta chains in this list originate from one sample, sequenced in a study of radiotherapy plus CTLA-4 blockade in lung cancer. Produced via immunoSEQ multiplex PCR; TCRdb's table is partial and in-frame only. The sample has about 88,000 clones; approximately 75% are singletons. Source: peripheral blood, taken from a patient treated with radiotherapy plus ipilimumab. These receptors were collected from a human donor with non-small cell lung cancer that progressed on radiotherapy plus ipilimumab.

The chain has TRBV15 and TRBJ2-7, with D uncertain. The ends were cut back, 3 bases at V and 4 bases at J, with 13 bases in the middle. There are 14 residues in the CDR3. CDR1 and CDR2 (germline): LNHNV, YYDKDF (reference sequence). CDR3 protein: CATSRESSGYEQYF. In DNA, the CDR3 is TGTGCCACCAGCAGGGAGAGCTCAGGTTACGAGCAGTACTTC.

This clone was observed a few times. This sample includes further DNA sequences coding for the same CDR3. The V gene is TRBV5-6, the J gene TRBJ2-7; the D is unclear. Trimming removed 0 bases from V and 4 bases from J, with 5 bases in between. CDR1 is SGHDT and CDR2 is YYEEEE in the germline V gene. This CDR3 has 12 residues. In DNA, the CDR3 is TGTGCCAGCAGCTTGGCAGCTTACGAGCAGTACTTC. This gives the protein CASSLAAYEQYF.

This clone was seen only once. This chain connects TRBV6-5 to TRBJ2-7; weak D call: TRBD1 (6 bases). This CDR3 contains 12 residues. CDR1 and CDR2 from the germline V gene are MNHEY and SVGAGI. Trimming removed 5 bases from V and 5 bases from J, with 10 bases in between. The CDR3 sequence is CASSGGRHEQYF. Here the CDR3 DNA reads TGTGCCAGCAGTGGGGGCCGCCACGAGCAGTACTTC.

The CDR3 DNA follows: TGTGCCAGCAGTGAATTACCGGGTGGCTACACCTTC. Translating gives CASSELPGGYTF. The chain combines TRBV6-5 with TRBJ1-2; D ambiguous. The CDR3 consists of 12 residues. Germline V gene lookup returns CDR1 MNHEY and CDR2 SVGAGI. Trimming took 5 bases from V and 7 from J, leaving 11 bases between them.

The chain recombines TRBV4-1 with TRBJ2-5; maybe TRBD2 (7 bases). Germline CDR1 MGHRA, CDR2 YSYEKL. The CDR3 covers 13 residues. Trimming removed 6 bases from V and 5 bases from J, with 13 bases in between. DNA for the CDR3: TGCGCCAGCAGTTGGGGGAGGGGGGAGACCCAGTACTTC. It specifies CASSWGRGETQYF.

V and J are TRBV28 and TRBJ2-3, with TRBD2 matching 9 bases. V dropped 6 bases and J dropped 6; count of bases not matched to a gene: 13. The length of the CDR3 is 16 residues. The germline CDR1 and CDR2 sequences are MDHEN and SYDVKM. CDR3 bases: TGTGCCAGCAGCTCTAGAAGACTAGCGGCGATGGATACGCAGTATTTT. Amino acid sequence: CASSSRRLAAMDTQYF. Based on the CDR3 plus reference TRBV28 and TRBJ2-3, the full variable domain is DVKVTQSSRYLVKRTGEKVFLECVQDMDHENMFWYRQDPGLGLRLIYFSYDVKMKEKGDIPEGYSVSREKKERFSLILESASTNQTSMYLCASSSRRLAAMDTQYFGPGTRLTVL.

The rearrangement uses TRBV5-1 and TRBJ2-5, with TRBD2 matching over 11 bases. V lost 5 bases and J lost 3; bases outside the gene matches: 6. Germline loops: CDR1 SGHRS, CDR2 YFSETQ. CDR3 size: 15 residues. The CDR3 loop is CASRPGTSGEETQYF. In DNA form, the CDR3 reads TGCGCCAGCAGACCCGGGACTAGCGGCGAAGAGACCCAGTACTTC.

This clone was seen more than once but under ten times. V gene TRBV28 combines with J gene TRBJ2-3, with TRBD2 identical over 11 bases. J was trimmed by 3 bases and V by 3 bases; bases with no gene match: 5. From germline, CDR1 is MDHEN and CDR2 SYDVKM. This CDR3 is built from 16 residues. The DNA of the CDR3 is TGTGCCAGCAGTTTGTTTCTAGCGGGAGGAACAGATACGCAGTATTTT. It is translated as CASSLFLAGGTDTQYF.

The table lists this clone with many counts. The chain has TRBV15 and TRBJ1-5; D is uncertain. Germline CDR1 reads LNHNV; CDR2 reads YYDKDF (reference sequence). The CDR3 has 14 residues. V was cut by 1 base and J by 7 bases, with 11 bases left in between. The CDR3 spells CATSRGRVRQPQHF. For the CDR3, the DNA is TGTGCCACCAGCAGAGGCCGGGTACGGCAGCCCCAGCATTTT.

On this clone itself: At one of its ends the junction is not consistent with the germline gene, which may arise from a read error. The rearrangement links TRBV7-7 to TRBJ2-5; D is unresolved. The CDR3 consists of 13 residues. Germline lookup yields CDR1 SSHAT and CDR2 FNYEAQ (reference sequence). For the CDR3, the DNA is TGTGCTAGCAGCTTCTCAGGAGAAGAGACCCAGTACTTC. Translating gives CASSFSGEETQYF.

The chain combines TRBV27 with TRBJ2-7, with 8 bases lining up with TRBD1. V lost 1 base and J lost 6; bases outside the gene matches: 11. This CDR3 comprises 16 residues. Germline V lookup: CDR1 MNHEY, CDR2 SMNVEV (reference sequence). In nucleotides, the CDR3 is TGTGCCAGCAGTTTATATGCGGGGCAGGGGGCAGGCGAGCAGTACTTC. This sequence encodes CASSLYAGQGAGEQYF.

This rearrangement joins TRBV19 to TRBJ1-1; D remains ambiguous. The CDR3 has 12 amino acids. Per germline, CDR1 LNHDA and CDR2 SQIVND (reference sequence). V lost 3 bases and J 4 bases, leaving 6 bases between the germline ends. CDR3 protein: CASSIGVTEAFF. As DNA, the CDR3 is TGTGCCAGTAGTATCGGAGTCACTGAAGCTTTCTTT. The variable domain in full, completed from reference TRBV19 and TRBJ1-1, reads DGGITQSPKYLFRKEGQNVTLSCEQNLNHDAMYWYRQDPGQGLRLIYYSQIVNDFQKGDIAEGYSVSREKKESFPLTVTSAQKNPTAFYLCASSIGVTEAFFGQGTRLTVV.